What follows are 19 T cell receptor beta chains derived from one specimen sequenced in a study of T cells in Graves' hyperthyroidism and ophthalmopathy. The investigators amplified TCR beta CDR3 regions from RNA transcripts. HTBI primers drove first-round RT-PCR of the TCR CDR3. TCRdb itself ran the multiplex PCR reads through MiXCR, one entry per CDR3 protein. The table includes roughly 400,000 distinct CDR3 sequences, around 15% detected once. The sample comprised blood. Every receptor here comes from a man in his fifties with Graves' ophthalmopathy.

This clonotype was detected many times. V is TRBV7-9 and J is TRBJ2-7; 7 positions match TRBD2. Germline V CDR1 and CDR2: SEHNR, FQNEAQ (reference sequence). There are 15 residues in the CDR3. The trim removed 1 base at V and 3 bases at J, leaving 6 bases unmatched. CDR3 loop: CASSLVSGGHYEQYF. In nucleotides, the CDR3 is TGTGCCAGCAGCTTAGTTTCGGGAGGCCACTACGAGCAGTACTTC.

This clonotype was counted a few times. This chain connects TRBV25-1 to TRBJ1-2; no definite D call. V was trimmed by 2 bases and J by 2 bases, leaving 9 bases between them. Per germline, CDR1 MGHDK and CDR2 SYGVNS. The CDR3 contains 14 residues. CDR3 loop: CASSETGKNYGYTF. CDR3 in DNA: TGTGCCAGCAGTGAAACGGGGAAGAACTATGGCTACACCTTC.

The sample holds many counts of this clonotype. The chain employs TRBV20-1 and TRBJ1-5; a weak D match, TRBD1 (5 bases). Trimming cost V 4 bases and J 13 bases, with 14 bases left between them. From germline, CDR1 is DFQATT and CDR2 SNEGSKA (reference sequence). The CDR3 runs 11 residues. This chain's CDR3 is CSANSGTLQHF. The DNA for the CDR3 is TGCAGTGCTAACTCGGGGACTCTGCAGCATTTT.

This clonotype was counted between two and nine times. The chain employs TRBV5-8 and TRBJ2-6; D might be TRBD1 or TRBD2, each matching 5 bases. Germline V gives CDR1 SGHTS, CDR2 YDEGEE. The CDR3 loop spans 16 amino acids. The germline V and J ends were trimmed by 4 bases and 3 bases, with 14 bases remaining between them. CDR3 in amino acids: CASSQDGAGGANVLTF. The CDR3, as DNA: TGTGCCAGCAGCCAGGATGGGGCGGGTGGGGCCAACGTCCTGACTTTC. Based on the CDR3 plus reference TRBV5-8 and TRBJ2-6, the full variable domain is EAGVTQSPTHLIKTRGQQATLRCSPISGHTSVYWYQQALGLGLQFLLWYDEGEERNRGNFPPRFSGRQFPNYSSELNVNALELEDSALYLCASSQDGAGGANVLTFGAGSRLTVL.

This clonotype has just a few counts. CDR3 DNA sequence: TGCAGCGCCGGGAGGGCCGGAACCGGGGAGCTGTTTTTT. Its translation: CSAGRAGTGELFF. The rearrangement uses TRBV29-1 and TRBJ2-2, with 8 bases lining up with TRBD2. With 7 bases clipped from V and 5 bases from J, the junction kept 6 bases outside the gene matches. The germline gives CDR1 SQVTM, CDR2 ANQGSEA. The CDR3 contains 13 residues.

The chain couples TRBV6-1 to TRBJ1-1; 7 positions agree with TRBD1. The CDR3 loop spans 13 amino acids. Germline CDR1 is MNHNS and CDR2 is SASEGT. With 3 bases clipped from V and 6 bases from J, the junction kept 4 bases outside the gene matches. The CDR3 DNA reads TGTGCCAGCAGTGACAGGGGGAGGGCTGAAGCTTTCTTT. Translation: CASSDRGRAEAFF.

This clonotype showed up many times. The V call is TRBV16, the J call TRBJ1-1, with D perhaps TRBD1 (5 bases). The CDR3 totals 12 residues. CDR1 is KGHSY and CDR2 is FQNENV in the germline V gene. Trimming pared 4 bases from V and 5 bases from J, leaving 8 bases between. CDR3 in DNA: TGTGCCAGCAGCCGACAGCAGACTGAAGCTTTCTTT. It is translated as CASSRQQTEAFF.

The CDR3 protein is CASSHSQAENTEAFF. The DNA of the CDR3 is TGTGCCAGCAGCCATTCGCAGGCGGAGAACACTGAAGCTTTCTTT. The genes are TRBV4-2 and TRBJ1-1, with D unresolved. V dropped 3 bases and J dropped 1 base, with 12 bases sitting between them. Germline CDR1 LGHNA, CDR2 YNFKEQ. The CDR3 totals 15 residues.

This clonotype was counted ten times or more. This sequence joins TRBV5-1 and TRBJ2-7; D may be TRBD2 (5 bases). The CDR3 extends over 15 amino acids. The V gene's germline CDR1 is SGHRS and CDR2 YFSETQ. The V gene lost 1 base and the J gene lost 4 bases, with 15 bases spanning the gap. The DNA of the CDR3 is TGCGCCAGCAGCTTGAGGACGGGGAAGGAATACGAGCAGTACTTC. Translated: CASSLRTGKEYEQYF.

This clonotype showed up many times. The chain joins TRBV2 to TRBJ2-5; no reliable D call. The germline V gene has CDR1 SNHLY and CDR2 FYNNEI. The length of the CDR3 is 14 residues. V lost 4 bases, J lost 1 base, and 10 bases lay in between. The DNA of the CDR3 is TGTGCCAGCAGTGCAGACACTCCCCAAGAGACCCAGTACTTC. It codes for CASSADTPQETQYF.

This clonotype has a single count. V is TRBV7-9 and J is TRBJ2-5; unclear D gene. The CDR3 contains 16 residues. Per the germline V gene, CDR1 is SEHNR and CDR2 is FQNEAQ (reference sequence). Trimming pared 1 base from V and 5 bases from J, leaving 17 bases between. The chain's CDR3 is CASSLDPKYARETQYF. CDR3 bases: TGTGCCAGCAGCTTAGATCCGAAGTACGCAAGGGAGACCCAGTACTTC.

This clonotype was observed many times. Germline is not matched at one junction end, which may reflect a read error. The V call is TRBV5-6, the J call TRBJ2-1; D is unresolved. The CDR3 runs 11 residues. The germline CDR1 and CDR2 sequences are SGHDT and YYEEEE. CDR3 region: CANSSADEQFF. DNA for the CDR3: TGTGCCAACAGCTCTGCCGATGAGCAGTTCTTC.

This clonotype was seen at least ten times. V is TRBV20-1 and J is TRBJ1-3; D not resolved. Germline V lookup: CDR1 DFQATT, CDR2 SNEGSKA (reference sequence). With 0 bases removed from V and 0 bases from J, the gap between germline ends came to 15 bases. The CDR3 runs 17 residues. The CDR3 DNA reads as TGCAGTGCTAGAGATTACCTTCGCGTACCCTCTGGAAACACCATATATTTT. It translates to CSARDYLRVPSGNTIYF.

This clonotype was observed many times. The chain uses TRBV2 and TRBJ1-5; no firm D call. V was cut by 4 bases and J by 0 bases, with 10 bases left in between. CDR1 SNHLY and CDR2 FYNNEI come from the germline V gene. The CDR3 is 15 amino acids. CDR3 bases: TGTGCCAGCAGTGGGCGCCAAAATAGCAATCAGCCCCAGCATTTT. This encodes CASSGRQNSNQPQHF.

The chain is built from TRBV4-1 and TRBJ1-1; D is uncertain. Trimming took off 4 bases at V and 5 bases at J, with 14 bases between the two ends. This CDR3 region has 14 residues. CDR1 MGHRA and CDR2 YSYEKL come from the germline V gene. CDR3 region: CASSPQTSGTEAFF. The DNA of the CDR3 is TGCGCCAGCAGCCCCCAGACCAGCGGGACTGAAGCTTTCTTT.

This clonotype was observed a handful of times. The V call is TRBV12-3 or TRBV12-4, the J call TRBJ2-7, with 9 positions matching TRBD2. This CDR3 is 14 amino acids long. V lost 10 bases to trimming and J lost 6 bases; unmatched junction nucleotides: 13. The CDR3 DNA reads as TGTGCCACATCGCGGGGGGGACTAGCAGCCGAGCAGTACTTC. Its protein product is CATSRGGLAAEQYF.

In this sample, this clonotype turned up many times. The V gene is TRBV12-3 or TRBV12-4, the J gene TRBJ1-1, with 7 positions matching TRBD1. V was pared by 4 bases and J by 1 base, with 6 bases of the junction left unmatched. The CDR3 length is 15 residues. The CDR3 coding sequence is TGTGCCAGCAGTTCAACAGGGGCCTCGAACACTGAAGCTTTCTTT. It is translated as CASSSTGASNTEAFF.

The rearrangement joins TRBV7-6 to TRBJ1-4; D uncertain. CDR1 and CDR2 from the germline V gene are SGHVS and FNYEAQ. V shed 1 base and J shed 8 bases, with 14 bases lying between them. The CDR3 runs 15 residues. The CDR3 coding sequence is TGTGCCAGCAGCTTAGACTCTGTCACAAAAGAAAAACTGTTTTTT. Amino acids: CASSLDSVTKEKLFF.

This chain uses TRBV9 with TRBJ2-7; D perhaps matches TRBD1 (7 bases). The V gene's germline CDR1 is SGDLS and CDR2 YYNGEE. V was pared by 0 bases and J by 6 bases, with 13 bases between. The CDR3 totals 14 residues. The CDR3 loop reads CASSVGHRGGEQYF. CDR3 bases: TGTGCCAGCAGCGTAGGGCACAGGGGAGGCGAGCAGTACTTC.